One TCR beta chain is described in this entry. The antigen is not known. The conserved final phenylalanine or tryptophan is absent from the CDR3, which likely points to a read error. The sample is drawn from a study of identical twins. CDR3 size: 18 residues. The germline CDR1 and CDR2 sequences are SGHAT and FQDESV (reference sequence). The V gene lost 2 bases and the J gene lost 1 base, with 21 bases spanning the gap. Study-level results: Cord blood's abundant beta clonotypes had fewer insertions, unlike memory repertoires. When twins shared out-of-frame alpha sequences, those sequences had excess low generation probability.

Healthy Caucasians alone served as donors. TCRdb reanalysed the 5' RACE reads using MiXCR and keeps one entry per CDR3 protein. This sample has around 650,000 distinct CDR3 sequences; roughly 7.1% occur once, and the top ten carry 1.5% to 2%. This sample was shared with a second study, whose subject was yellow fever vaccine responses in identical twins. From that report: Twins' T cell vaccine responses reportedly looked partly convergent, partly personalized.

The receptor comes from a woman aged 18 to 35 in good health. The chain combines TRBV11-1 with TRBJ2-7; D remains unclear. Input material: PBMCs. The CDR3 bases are TGTGCCAGCAGCTTAAGCCCCACGTACTCGGTCCCATCCTACGAGCAGTACATC. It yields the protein CASSLSPTYSVPSYEQYI.